The rows below give T cell receptor beta chains drawn from one sample of a study of OX40 agonist ivuxolimab in advanced cancers. Using immunoSEQ multiplex PCR, the repertoire was profiled, and TCRdb retains in-frame clones only, with some absent. Of 80,000 to 90,000 clones listed, about 88% are singletons. This specimen was CD4+ or CD8+ T cells sorted from blood, taken in a trial of the OX40 agonist ivuxolimab. Receptors originate from an adult with an advanced solid tumor such as melanoma, head and neck, liver or kidney cancer. Both conserved end residues are part of each CDR3. The D gene is left open where the match is weak. Expanded clones are given a class, and other clones once, few, many or no size at all.

j_call | clone_size | d_call | v_call | cdr3_aa | cdr3_nt
TRBJ2-1 | - | TRBD2 | TRBV6-1 | CASSVGLAIDEQFF | TGTGCCAGCAGTGTGGGACTAGCAATAGATGAGCAGTTCTTC
TRBJ2-2 | once | - | TRBV5-1 | CASSLVVGAGAGELFF | TGCGCCAGCAGCTTGGTGGTGGGGGCCGGCGCCGGGGAGCTGTTTTTT
TRBJ1-5 | once | TRBD1 | TRBV19 | CASSIDPGGGQPQHF | TGTGCCAGTAGTATAGATCCAGGGGGAGGACAGCCCCAGCATTTT
TRBJ1-2 | - | - | TRBV28 | CASIAEGYDYGYTF | TGTGCCAGCATCGCCGAGGGGTACGACTATGGCTACACCTTC
TRBJ1-4 | - | - | TRBV4-3 | CASSQGLKRGADEKLFF | TGCGCCAGCAGCCAAGGTCTGAAGAGGGGGGCCGACGAAAAACTGTTTTTT
TRBJ2-7 | - | - | TRBV11-2 | CASRPPGTANYEQYF | TGTGCCAGCAGGCCACCTGGGACGGCGAACTACGAGCAGTACTTC
TRBJ2-7 | - | - | TRBV9 | CASSVGPDSDYEQYF | TGTGCCAGCAGCGTAGGTCCGGACAGCGACTACGAGCAGTACTTC
TRBJ1-1 | - | - | TRBV28 | CASSETETEAFF | TGTGCCAGCAGCGAAACGGAAACTGAAGCTTTCTTT
TRBJ2-6 | - | TRBD1 | TRBV4-2 | CASSRRGTGGTGANVLTF | TGTGCCAGCAGCCGGCGAGGGACAGGGGGCACTGGGGCCAACGTCCTGACTTTC
TRBJ2-3 | - | - | TRBV5-1 | CATRGGSSDTQYF | TGCGCCACCAGGGGAGGGAGTTCAGATACGCAGTATTTT
TRBJ2-3 | - | - | TRBV28 | CASSLTPGGRTDTQYF | TGTGCCAGCAGTTTAACGCCGGGGGGCCGGACAGATACGCAGTATTTT
TRBJ2-4 | - | - | TRBV18 | CASSPTATALTKNIQYF | TGTGCCAGCTCACCTACCGCCACCGCCTTAACCAAAAACATTCAGTACTTC
TRBJ1-3 | - | - | TRBV7-2 | CASSLGTGNTIYF | TGTGCCAGCAGCCTGGGGACAGGAAACACCATATATTTT
TRBJ2-7 | - | - | TRBV7-2 | CASGGNPNYEQYF | TGTGCCAGCGGAGGAAACCCGAACTACGAGCAGTACTTC
TRBJ2-3 | - | TRBD2 | TRBV6-1 | CASSEAASGGVYTQYF | TGTGCCAGCAGTGAAGCGGCTAGCGGGGGGGTATATACGCAGTATTTT
TRBJ2-5 | - | - | TRBV5-6 | CASSLGGYQETQYF | TGTGCCAGCAGCTTGGGAGGGTACCAAGAGACCCAGTACTTC
TRBJ1-6 | few | - | TRBV6-6 | CASSYSTGGNSPLHF | TGTGCCAGCAGTTACTCGACAGGTGGTAATTCACCCCTCCACTTT
TRBJ2-1 | - | TRBD1 | TRBV5-1 | CASSNEGAEYNEQFF | TGCGCCAGCAGCAATGAGGGGGCGGAATACAATGAGCAGTTCTTC
TRBJ2-2 | - | TRBD1 | TRBV9 | CASSWGQRGTGELFF | TGTGCCAGCAGCTGGGGACAGCGAGGGACCGGGGAGCTGTTTTTT
TRBJ1-5 | - | - | TRBV7-2 | CASSFPFQGGNQPQHF | TGTGCCAGCAGCTTTCCTTTCCAGGGTGGGAATCAGCCCCAGCATTTT
TRBJ1-5 | - | - | TRBV19 | CASRFRQYSDNQPQHF | TGTGCCAGCAGATTCCGACAGTATAGTGACAATCAGCCCCAGCATTTT
TRBJ1-1 | once | - | TRBV4-1 | CASSQEDRGRHRRTEAFF | TGCGCCAGCAGCCAAGAAGATAGGGGCCGGCACCGGCGGACTGAAGCTTTCTTT
TRBJ1-2 | once | - | TRBV5-6 | CASSYRDSRGRGGYTF | TGTGCCAGCAGCTACCGGGACTCACGAGGTCGTGGTGGCTACACCTTC
TRBJ2-5 | - | TRBD2 | TRBV2 | CASSLSGGAEETQYF | TGTGCCAGCAGTCTTAGCGGGGGGGCCGAGGAGACCCAGTACTTC
TRBJ2-3 | few | TRBD2 | TRBV6-5 | CASSTSGDTDTQYF | TGTGCCAGTTCGACTAGCGGGGACACAGATACGCAGTATTTT
TRBJ2-1 | few | TRBD2 | TRBV7-2 | CASSLNVMGGEQFF | TGTGCCAGCAGCCTGAACGTTATGGGAGGGGAGCAGTTCTTC
TRBJ1-6 | few | - | TRBV19 | CASSINRASPLHF | TGTGCCAGTAGTATTAACAGGGCTTCACCCCTCCACTTT
TRBJ2-2 | - | TRBD1 | TRBV6-6 | CASSATGTGNTGELFF | TGTGCCAGCAGTGCAACTGGGACAGGGAACACCGGGGAGCTGTTTTTT
TRBJ2-2 | - | - | TRBV2 | CASGVEGANTGELFF | TGTGCCAGCGGGGTCGAGGGGGCGAACACCGGGGAGCTGTTTTTT
TRBJ2-5 | - | - | TRBV6-4 | CASSDARLETQYF | TGTGCCAGCAGTGACGCCCGTTTGGAGACCCAGTACTTC
TRBJ2-2 | - | - | TRBV21-1 | CASSKGLSGWELFF | TGTGCCAGCAGCAAAGGGCTCAGTGGATGGGAGCTGTTTTTT
TRBJ2-6 | - | - | TRBV19 | CASRPDRRVGANVLTF | TGTGCCAGTAGACCGGACAGGAGGGTTGGGGCCAACGTCCTGACTTTC
TRBJ2-1 | - | - | TRBV18 | CASSPIWTAQSEQFF | TGTGCCAGCTCACCAATTTGGACTGCCCAGAGTGAGCAGTTCTTC
TRBJ1-2 | few | - | TRBV5-1 | CASSLEGAVGYTF | TGCGCCAGCAGCTTGGAAGGGGCCGTCGGCTACACCTTC
TRBJ2-3 | - | - | TRBV11-3 | CASSLHTDTQYF | TGTGCCAGCAGCCTCCACACAGATACGCAGTATTTT
TRBJ1-2 | - | - | TRBV4-2 | CASSDRGRSYGYTF | TGTGCCAGCAGTGACCGGGGGCGAAGCTATGGCTACACCTTC
TRBJ2-3 | few | TRBD2 | TRBV27 | CASSELAGGIDTQYF | TGTGCCAGCAGTGAACTAGCGGGGGGTATAGATACGCAGTATTTT
TRBJ1-5 | - | - | TRBV2 | CASTGSSQPQHF | TGTGCCAGCACGGGAAGCAGTCAGCCCCAGCATTTT
TRBJ2-1 | - | TRBD1 | TRBV7-3 | CASSLTGTYNEQFF | TGTGCCAGCAGCTTGACAGGGACCTACAATGAGCAGTTCTTC
TRBJ1-1 | - | TRBD1 | TRBV7-3 | CASSLDRGTGVTEAFF | TGTGCCAGCAGCTTAGATCGGGGGACAGGGGTCACTGAAGCTTTCTTT